In its sample, the clone carrying this T cell receptor beta chain was seen a few times. Germline V gene sequence: CDR1 SQVTM, CDR2 ANQGSEA. There are 15 residues in the CDR3. Trimming took 6 bases from V and 3 from J; bases not matched to a gene: 6. The data stem from a study of early T cells in non-severe SARS-CoV-2 infection. Looking at the study overall: Sequenced bulk RNA came from whole blood that was unsorted, and chains were unpaired.

Attached unique molecular identifiers marked individual cDNA molecules. One entry per CDR3 protein results from TCRdb running MiXCR on the 5' RACE reads. The data contain roughly 58,000 distinct CDR3 sequences, around a tenth of them singletons. The sequence was collected from an adult who was a healthcare worker with PCR-confirmed SARS-CoV-2 infection or an uninfected control (not recorded which). The sample consisted of whole blood. The V call is TRBV29-1, the J call TRBJ2-7, with 15 nucleotides matching TRBD2. Here the CDR3 DNA reads TGCAGCGTGCGGACTAGCGGGAGGGCCATCTACGAGCAGTACTTC. It codes for CSVRTSGRAIYEQYF.